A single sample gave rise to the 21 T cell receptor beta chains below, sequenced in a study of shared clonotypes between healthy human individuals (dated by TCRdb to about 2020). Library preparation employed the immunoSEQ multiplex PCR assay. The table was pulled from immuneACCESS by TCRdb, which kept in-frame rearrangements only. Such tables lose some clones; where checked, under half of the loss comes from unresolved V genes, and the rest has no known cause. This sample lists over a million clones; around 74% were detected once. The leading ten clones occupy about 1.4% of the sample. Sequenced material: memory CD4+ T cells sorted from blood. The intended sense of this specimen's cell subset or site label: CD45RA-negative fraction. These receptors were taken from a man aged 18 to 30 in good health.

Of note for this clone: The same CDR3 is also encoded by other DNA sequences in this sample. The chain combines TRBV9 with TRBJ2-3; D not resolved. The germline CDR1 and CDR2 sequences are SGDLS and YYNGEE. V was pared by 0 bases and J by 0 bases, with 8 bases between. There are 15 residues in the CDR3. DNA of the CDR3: TGTGCCAGCAGCGTAGGGTCCGTCAGCACAGATACGCAGTATTTT. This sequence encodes CASSVGSVSTDTQYF.

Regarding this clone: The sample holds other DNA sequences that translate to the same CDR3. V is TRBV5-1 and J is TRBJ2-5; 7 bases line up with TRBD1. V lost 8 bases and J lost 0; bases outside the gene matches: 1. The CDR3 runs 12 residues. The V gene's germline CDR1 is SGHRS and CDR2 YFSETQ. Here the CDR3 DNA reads TGCGCCAGTGGGACAGACCAAGAGACCCAGTACTTC. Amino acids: CASGTDQETQYF.

In DNA form, the CDR3 reads TGTGCCAGCAGCGCCGGGACACTCTCTGGAAACACCATATATTTT. Translated: CASSAGTLSGNTIYF. V is TRBV6-1 and J is TRBJ1-3, with D possibly being TRBD1 (6 bases). The V gene lost 6 bases and the J gene lost 0 bases, with 12 bases spanning the gap. This CDR3 region has 15 residues. CDR1 and CDR2 (germline): MNHNS, SASEGT.

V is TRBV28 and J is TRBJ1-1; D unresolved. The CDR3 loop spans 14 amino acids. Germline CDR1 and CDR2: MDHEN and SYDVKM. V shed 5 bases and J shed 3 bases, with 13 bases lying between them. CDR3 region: CASSPPYFDTEAFF. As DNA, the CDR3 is TGTGCCAGCAGTCCCCCCTACTTTGACACTGAAGCTTTCTTT.

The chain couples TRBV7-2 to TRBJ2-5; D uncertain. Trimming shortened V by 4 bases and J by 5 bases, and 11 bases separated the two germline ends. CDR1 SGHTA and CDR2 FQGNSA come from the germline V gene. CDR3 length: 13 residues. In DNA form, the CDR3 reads TGTGCCAGCAGCTCCCTTAATGGTGAGACCCAGTACTTC. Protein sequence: CASSSLNGETQYF.

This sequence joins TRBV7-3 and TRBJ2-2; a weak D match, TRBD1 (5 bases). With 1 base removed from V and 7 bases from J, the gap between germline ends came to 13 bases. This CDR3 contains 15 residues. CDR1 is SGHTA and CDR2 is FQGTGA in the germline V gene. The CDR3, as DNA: TGTGCCAGCAGCTTAAAAGGGGTTCTCGGCGGGGAGCTGTTTTTT. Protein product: CASSLKGVLGGELFF.

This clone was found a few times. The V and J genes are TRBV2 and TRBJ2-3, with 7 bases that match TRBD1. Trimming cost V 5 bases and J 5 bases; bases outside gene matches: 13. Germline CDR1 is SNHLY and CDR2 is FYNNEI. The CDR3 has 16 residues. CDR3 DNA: TGTGCCAGCAGTTTGGGACAGAGCCTTCGGGGAGATACGCAGTATTTT. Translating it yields CASSLGQSLRGDTQYF.

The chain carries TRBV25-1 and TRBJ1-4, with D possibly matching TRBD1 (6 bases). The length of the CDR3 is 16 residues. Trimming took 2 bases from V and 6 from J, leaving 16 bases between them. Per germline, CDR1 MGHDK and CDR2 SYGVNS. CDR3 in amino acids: CASSEGGARGYEKLFF. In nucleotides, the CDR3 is TGTGCCAGCAGTGAAGGGGGCGCACGCGGTTATGAAAAACTGTTTTTT.

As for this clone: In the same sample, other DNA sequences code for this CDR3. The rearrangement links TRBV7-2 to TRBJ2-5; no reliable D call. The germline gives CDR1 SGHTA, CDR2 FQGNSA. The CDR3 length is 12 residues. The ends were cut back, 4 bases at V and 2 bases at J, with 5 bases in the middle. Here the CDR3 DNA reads TGTGCCAGCAGCTGGGGTCAAGAGACCCAGTACTTC. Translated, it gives CASSWGQETQYF.

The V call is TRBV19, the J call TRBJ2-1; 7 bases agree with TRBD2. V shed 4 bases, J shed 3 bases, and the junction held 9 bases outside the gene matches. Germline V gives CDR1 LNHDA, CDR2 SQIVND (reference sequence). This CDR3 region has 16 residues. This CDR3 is CASSKTSAEGYNEQFF. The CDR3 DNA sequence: TGTGCCAGTAGTAAAACTAGCGCGGAAGGCTACAATGAGCAGTTCTTC.

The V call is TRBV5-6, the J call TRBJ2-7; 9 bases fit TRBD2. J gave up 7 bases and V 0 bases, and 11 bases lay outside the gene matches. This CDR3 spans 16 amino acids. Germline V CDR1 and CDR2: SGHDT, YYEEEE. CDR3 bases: TGTGCCAGCAGCTTGGATCCTAGCGGGACCGCTGGGGAGCAGTACTTC. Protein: CASSLDPSGTAGEQYF. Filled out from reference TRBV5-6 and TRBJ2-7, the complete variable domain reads DAGVTQSPTHLIKTRGQQVTLRCSPKSGHDTVSWYQQALGQGPQFIFQYYEEEERQRGNFPDRFSGHQFPNYSSELNVNALLLGDSALYLCASSLDPSGTAGEQYFGPGTRLTVT.

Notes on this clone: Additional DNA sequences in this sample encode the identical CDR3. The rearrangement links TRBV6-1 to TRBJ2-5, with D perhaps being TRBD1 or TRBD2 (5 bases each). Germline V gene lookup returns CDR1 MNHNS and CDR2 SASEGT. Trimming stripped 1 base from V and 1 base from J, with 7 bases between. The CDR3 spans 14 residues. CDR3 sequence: CASSEGGSQETQYF. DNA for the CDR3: TGTGCCAGCAGTGAAGGGGGGAGCCAAGAGACCCAGTACTTC.

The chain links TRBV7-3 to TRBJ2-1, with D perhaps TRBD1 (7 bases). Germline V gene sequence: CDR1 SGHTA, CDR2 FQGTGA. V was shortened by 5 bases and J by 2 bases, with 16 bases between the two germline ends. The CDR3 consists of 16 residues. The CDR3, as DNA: TGTGCCAGCAGCCCCCGGCGGGACAGTACCTACAATGAGCAGTTCTTC. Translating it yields CASSPRRDSTYNEQFF.

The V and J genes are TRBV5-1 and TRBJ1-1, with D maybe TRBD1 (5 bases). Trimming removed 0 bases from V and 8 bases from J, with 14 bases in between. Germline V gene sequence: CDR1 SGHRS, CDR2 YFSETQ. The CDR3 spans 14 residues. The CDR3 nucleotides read TGCGCCAGCAGCTTGGCCGGGGCAGGTTCCGAAGCTTTCTTT. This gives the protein CASSLAGAGSEAFF.

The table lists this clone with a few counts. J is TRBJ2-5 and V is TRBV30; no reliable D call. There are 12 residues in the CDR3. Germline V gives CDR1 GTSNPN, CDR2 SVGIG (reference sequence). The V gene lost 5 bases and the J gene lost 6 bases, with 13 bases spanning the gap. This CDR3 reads CAWEDGHQTQYF. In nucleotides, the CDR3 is TGTGCCTGGGAGGACGGTCATCAGACCCAGTACTTC.

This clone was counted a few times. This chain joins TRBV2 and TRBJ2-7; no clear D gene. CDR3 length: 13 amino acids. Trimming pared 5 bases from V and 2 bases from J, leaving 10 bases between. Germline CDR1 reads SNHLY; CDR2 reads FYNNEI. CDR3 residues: CASSPPGPYEQYF. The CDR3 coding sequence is TGTGCCAGCAGTCCCCCAGGTCCCTACGAGCAGTACTTC.

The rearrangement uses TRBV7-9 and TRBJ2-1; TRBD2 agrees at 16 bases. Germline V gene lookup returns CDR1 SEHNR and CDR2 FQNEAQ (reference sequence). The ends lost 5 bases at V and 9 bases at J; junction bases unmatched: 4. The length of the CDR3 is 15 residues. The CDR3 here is CASSTGTSGRVEQFF. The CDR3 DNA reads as TGTGCCAGCAGCACCGGGACTAGCGGGAGGGTTGAGCAGTTCTTC. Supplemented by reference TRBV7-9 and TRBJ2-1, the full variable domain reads DTGVSQNPRHKITKRGQNVTFRCDPISEHNRLYWYRQTLGQGPEFLTYFQNEAQLEKSRLLSDRFSAERPKGSFSTLEIQRTEQGDSAMYLCASSTGTSGRVEQFFGPGTRLTVL.

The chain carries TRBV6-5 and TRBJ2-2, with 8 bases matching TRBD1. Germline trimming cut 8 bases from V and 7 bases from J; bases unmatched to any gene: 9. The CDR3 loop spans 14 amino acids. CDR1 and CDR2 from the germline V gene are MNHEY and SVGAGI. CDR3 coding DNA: TGTGCCAGCTCGGAGCAGGGGGCGAGCGGGGAGCTGTTTTTT. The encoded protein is CASSEQGASGELFF.

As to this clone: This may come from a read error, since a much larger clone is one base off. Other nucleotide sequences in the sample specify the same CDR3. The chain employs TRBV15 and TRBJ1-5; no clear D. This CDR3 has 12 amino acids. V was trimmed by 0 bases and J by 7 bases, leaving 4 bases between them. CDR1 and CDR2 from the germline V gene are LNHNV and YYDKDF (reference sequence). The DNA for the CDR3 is TGTGCCACCAGCAGAGACACACAGCCCCAGCATTTT. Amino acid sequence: CATSRDTQPQHF.

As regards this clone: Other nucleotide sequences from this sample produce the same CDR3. The CDR3, as DNA: TGTGCCAGCAGTGAATATACCGGGGAGCTGTTTTTT. Protein product: CASSEYTGELFF. This chain uses TRBV25-1 with TRBJ2-2; D not certain. The CDR3 spans 12 residues. V lost 0 bases, J lost 5 bases, and 1 base lay in between. Looked up from germline, CDR1 is MGHDK and CDR2 is SYGVNS. The full variable domain, with the rest looked up from reference TRBV25-1 and TRBJ2-2, is EADIYQTPRYLVIGTGKKITLECSQTMGHDKMYWYQQDPGMELHLIHYSYGVNSTEKGDLSSESTVSRIRTEHFPLTLESARPSHTSQYLCASSEYTGELFFGEGSRLTVL.

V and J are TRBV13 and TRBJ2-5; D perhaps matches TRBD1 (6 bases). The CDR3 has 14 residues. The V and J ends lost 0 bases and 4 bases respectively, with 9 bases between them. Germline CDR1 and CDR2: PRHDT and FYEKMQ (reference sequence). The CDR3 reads CASSLGTRGETQYF. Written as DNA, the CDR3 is TGTGCCAGCAGCTTAGGGACCAGGGGAGAGACCCAGTACTTC.